This section outlines one TCR beta chain sequence together with its context. The antigen remains undetermined. The data were obtained in a study of T cells in localized non-small cell lung cancer. The V end lost 0 bases, the J end lost 11 bases, and 10 bases lay between the germline ends. Germline CDR1 LGHNA, CDR2 YSLEER. CDR3 size: 13 residues. Study results and caveats: Heterogeneity stays possible, as sequencing covered only one tumor region. Of the tissues analyzed, uninvolved adjacent lung showed maximal T cell clonality, greater than tumor. Turning up in adjacent lung were a median roughly 62 of the top 100 tumor clones. A raised T cell density in blood coincided with lengthier overall survival.

TCRdb keeps only in-frame clones here, not all; method: immunoSEQ multiplex PCR. The top ten hold roughly 15% of the sample, which has some 50,000 clones, approximately 80% seen once. The gene calls are TRBV4-3 and TRBJ1-4; D is unclear. This receptor was taken from a man aged 40 to 75 with stage III lung adenocarcinoma. Sample: peripheral blood mononuclear cells, taken before any cancer treatment. The chain's CDR3 is CASSQEQERKLFF. DNA for the CDR3: TGCGCCAGCAGCCAAGAGCAAGAACGGAAACTGTTTTTT.